This T cell receptor beta chain is drawn from a study of blood T cell repertoires in COVID-19. Study at large: T cells, B-cell-depleted T cells, or PBMCs supplied cDNA or gDNA.

CDR3 size: 14 residues. In germline, CDR1 is SGHDT, CDR2 YYEEEE. V was pared by 1 base and J by 4 bases, with 11 bases between. The method was immunoSEQ multiplex PCR; TCRdb's version includes in-frame clones alone and lacks a portion of them. The table has 60,000 to 75,000 clones, approximately 78% seen once. This clone was recorded once. The sequence was obtained from a woman of 80 years or more with acute or convalescent COVID-19. The sequenced material came from peripheral blood. The chain has TRBV5-6 and TRBJ1-2; D remains ambiguous. The CDR3 nucleotides read TGTGCCAGCAGCTTGTACAAACATGGCTATGGCTACACCTTC. Translated, it gives CASSLYKHGYGYTF.